This entry lists 14 T cell receptor beta chains sequenced from one sample in a study of blood T cell repertoires in COVID-19. This table comes from immunoSEQ multiplex PCR, and its TCRdb copy is limited to in-frame clones, with some not included. Among tens of thousands of clones listed, around 88% were seen once. The sequenced material came from peripheral blood. Receptors were obtained from a woman older than 75 with acute or convalescent COVID-19.

This rearrangement joins TRBV5-8 to TRBJ1-4, with D uncertain. Trimming shortened V by 4 bases and J by 4 bases, and 8 bases separated the two germline ends. This CDR3 has 13 amino acids. Germline CDR1 SGHTS, CDR2 YDEGEE. Written as DNA, the CDR3 is TGTGCCAGCAGCCCCGGACTTAATGAAAAACTGTTTTTT. Residues: CASSPGLNEKLFF.

This clone was counted between two and nine times. The V call is TRBV7-2, the J call TRBJ2-3; TRBD2 matches at 9 bases. Per the germline V gene, CDR1 is SGHTA and CDR2 is FQGNSA. Trimming removed 4 bases from V and 2 bases from J; junction bases left unmatched: 7. This CDR3 contains 16 residues. As DNA, the CDR3 is TGTGCCAGCAGCTCTATAGCGGGGGCATCCACAGATACGCAGTATTTT. Its protein is CASSSIAGASTDTQYF.

V gene TRBV5-1 combines with J gene TRBJ1-1; 9 bases are shared with TRBD1. The CDR3 spans 15 residues. With 7 bases clipped from V and 3 bases from J, the junction kept 10 bases outside the gene matches. Germline V CDR1 and CDR2: SGHRS, YFSETQ. The CDR3 spells CASQGTGIVDTEAFF. CDR3 in DNA: TGCGCCAGCCAAGGGACAGGGATTGTGGACACTGAAGCTTTCTTT.

The rearrangement uses TRBV7-9 and TRBJ2-7; tentatively, D is TRBD2 (6 bases). Germline V gene data show CDR1 as SEHNR and CDR2 as FQNEAQ (reference sequence). The CDR3 is 13 amino acids. V lost 3 bases, J lost 2 bases, and 8 bases lay in between. The CDR3: CASSFPGAYEQYF. CDR3 bases: TGTGCCAGCAGCTTTCCGGGGGCCTACGAGCAGTACTTC.

The CDR3 DNA is TGCGCCAGCAGCTTGGCCGGACAGAGCTATGGCTACACCTTC. Amino acid sequence: CASSLAGQSYGYTF. The V call is TRBV5-1, the J call TRBJ1-2, with D possibly TRBD1 on 6 matching bases. V lost 0 bases to trimming and J lost 4 bases, with 10 bases between them. This CDR3 comprises 14 residues. Germline V CDR1 and CDR2: SGHRS, YFSETQ.

This chain joins TRBV19 and TRBJ1-6; possible D gene TRBD1, 5 bases. The CDR3 contains 13 residues. In germline, CDR1 is LNHDA, CDR2 SQIVND (reference sequence). V was trimmed by 6 bases and J by 7 bases, leaving 10 bases between them. CDR3 residues: CASSDRSNSPLHF. CDR3 DNA sequence: TGTGCCAGTAGCGACAGATCAAATTCACCCCTCCACTTT.

This sequence joins TRBV7-3 and TRBJ2-2; 7 nucleotides line up with TRBD2. Germline V gene data show CDR1 as SGHTA and CDR2 as FQGTGA. The V gene end was trimmed by 5 bases and the J gene end by 5 bases; junction bases not matched to a gene: 2. The CDR3 is 13 residues long. The DNA for the CDR3 is TGTGCCAGCAGCCTCGGGGGGACCGGGGAGCTGTTTTTT. It codes for CASSLGGTGELFF.

The V and J genes are TRBV19 and TRBJ1-1, with 10 nucleotides matching TRBD1. The CDR3 covers 16 residues. From germline, CDR1 is LNHDA and CDR2 SQIVND (reference sequence). Losses at the gene ends were 6 bases for V and 6 bases for J; bases not matched to a gene: 13. The CDR3 protein is CASRTWTGGSFPEAFF. The CDR3 nucleotides are TGTGCCAGTAGGACCTGGACAGGGGGGTCTTTCCCTGAAGCTTTCTTT.

This clone was counted once. V gene TRBV27 combines with J gene TRBJ1-5; D is perhaps TRBD1 (6 bases). Germline lookup yields CDR1 MNHEY and CDR2 SMNVEV (reference sequence). V lost 4 bases and J lost 3, with 19 bases in between. This CDR3 has 17 residues. The CDR3 sequence is CASSSTGGGAPNQPQHF. CDR3 nucleotides: TGTGCCAGCAGTTCTACGGGCGGGGGCGCCCCCAATCAGCCCCAGCATTTT.

The chain uses TRBV7-9 and TRBJ2-7; the D gene is possibly TRBD2 (6 bases). This CDR3 has 15 amino acids. Per germline, CDR1 SEHNR and CDR2 FQNEAQ (reference sequence). V dropped 2 bases and J dropped 6 bases, with 17 bases sitting between them. The CDR3: CASSLYGGNSGEQYF. CDR3 DNA sequence: TGTGCCAGCAGCTTATACGGCGGGAACTCAGGCGAGCAGTACTTC.

Worth noting for this clone: The junction departs from the called germline gene at one end, perhaps through a read error. CDR3 sequence: CASSLDSGGGPTDF. The DNA of the CDR3 is TGTGCCAGCAGCTTAGATAGTGGCGGGGGCCCCACGGATTTT. This chain connects TRBV7-2 to TRBJ2-3; tentative D call: TRBD2 (7 bases). The CDR3 spans 14 residues. CDR1 is SGHTA and CDR2 is FQGNSA in the germline V gene.

The CDR3 sequence: CASSGTGTGLSGNTIYF. The CDR3 bases are TGTGCCAGTAGTGGAACCGGGACAGGTCTCTCTGGAAACACCATATATTTT. This chain links TRBV19 with TRBJ1-3, with 8 bases that match TRBD1. The germline V gene has CDR1 LNHDA and CDR2 SQIVND (reference sequence). The CDR3 has 17 amino acids. V dropped 5 bases and J dropped 0; count of bases not matched to a gene: 9.

The genes are TRBV5-4 and TRBJ2-3; 10 nucleotides agree with TRBD2. Germline trimming cut 0 bases from V and 6 bases from J; bases unmatched to any gene: 4. Germline V gives CDR1 SGHNT, CDR2 YYREEE (reference sequence). The CDR3 sequence is 15 residues long. DNA of the CDR3: TGTGCCAGCAGCTTGGCGGCTAGCGGGGGTGATACGCAGTATTTT. This sequence encodes CASSLAASGGDTQYF.

The chain uses TRBV18 and TRBJ2-3; D remains ambiguous. This CDR3 is 13 amino acids long. The V and J ends lost 3 bases and 3 bases respectively, with 7 bases between them. CDR1 KGHSH and CDR2 LQKENI come from the germline V gene. CDR3 amino acids: CASSPALTDTQYF. CDR3 DNA sequence: TGTGCCAGCTCACCGGCTTTGACAGATACGCAGTATTTT.